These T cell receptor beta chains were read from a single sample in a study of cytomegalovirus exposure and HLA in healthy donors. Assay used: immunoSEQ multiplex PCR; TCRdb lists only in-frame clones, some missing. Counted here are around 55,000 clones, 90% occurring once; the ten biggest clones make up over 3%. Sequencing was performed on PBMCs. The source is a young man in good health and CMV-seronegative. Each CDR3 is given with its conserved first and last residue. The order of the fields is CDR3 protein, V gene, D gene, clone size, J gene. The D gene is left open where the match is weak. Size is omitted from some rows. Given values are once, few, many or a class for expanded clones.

CASRLGQGSRDTQYF TRBV28 TRBD1 . TRBJ2-3
CASSSLTSQYF TRBV7-2 . . TRBJ2-3
CASSQIGQNQETQYF TRBV28 . . TRBJ2-5
CASSEYRGLGEQFF TRBV10-1 TRBD1 . TRBJ2-1
CASSLGQGNGYTF TRBV5-1 . . TRBJ1-2
CASSSNGGPILETQYF TRBV27 . . TRBJ2-5
CASSQDVAEVVGELFF TRBV4-2 . . TRBJ2-2
CASSPPYEGQPQHF TRBV2 . . TRBJ1-5
CASSYSETGGYEQYF TRBV6-5 TRBD1 . TRBJ2-7
CASSLAGGQGHYEQYF TRBV5-6 TRBD1 . TRBJ2-7
CASRRNGGMGTQYF TRBV2 TRBD2 . TRBJ2-3
CASQRTSGSNEQFF TRBV6-6 TRBD2 once TRBJ2-1
CASSLVHIGGGNTIYF TRBV7-2 . once TRBJ1-3
CASSSVTETQYF TRBV28 . . TRBJ2-5
CASSILWRERAKNIQYF TRBV19 TRBD2 . TRBJ2-4
CASSPPHRTGYEQYF TRBV18 TRBD1 . TRBJ2-7
CASSPEELGGNQPQHF TRBV19 . . TRBJ1-5
CASSEELGFGYTF TRBV6-1 . . TRBJ1-2
CASSPPNLAGGSDTQYF TRBV18 TRBD2 . TRBJ2-3
CASSLSVSGRATDTQYF TRBV7-9 TRBD2 few TRBJ2-3
CASSFGGRRPQHF TRBV11-2 . few TRBJ1-5
CASSLGGAGGIIDTQYF TRBV4-2 TRBD2 once TRBJ2-3
CASTSGTGDTDTQYF TRBV6-1 TRBD1 . TRBJ2-3
CASSQDTNTGELFF TRBV10-1 . . TRBJ2-2
CASSEGQGATDTQYF TRBV27 . . TRBJ2-3
CSGSSQGNYGYTF TRBV29-1 . . TRBJ1-2
CASKPQRGAVWNTGELFF TRBV6-4 . . TRBJ2-2
CASDRGNEQFF TRBV6-1 TRBD1 . TRBJ2-1
CASSIAGTGYPDTQYF TRBV19 TRBD1 . TRBJ2-3